The next 9 T cell receptor beta chains were all read from a single sample in a study of shared clonotypes between healthy human individuals. Assay used: immunoSEQ multiplex PCR; TCRdb lists only in-frame clones, some missing. The sample contains some 2,500,000 clones, around 92% of which appear only once. The sequencing sample was made of naive CD4+ T cells from PBMCs. The subset was: CD45RA+ positively selected. The receptors were sampled from a man aged 18-30 years in good health. Some clones in this sample may be carry-over from other donors' samples.

This chain connects TRBV28 to TRBJ2-1; TRBD2 agrees at 9 bases. The V gene end was trimmed by 11 bases and the J gene end by 10 bases; junction bases not matched to a gene: 9. From germline, CDR1 is MDHEN and CDR2 SYDVKM. The CDR3 extends over 12 amino acids. The CDR3 reads CAGSGTSLEQFF. CDR3 bases: TGTGCCGGTAGCGGGACTAGCTTAGAGCAGTTCTTC.

A few counts support this clone. This same CDR3 is encoded by further DNA sequences in the sample. This chain links TRBV7-2 with TRBJ1-2, with a possible D match to TRBD1 (6 bases). CDR3 length equals 14 residues. V lost 5 bases to trimming and J lost 2 bases, with 12 bases between them. Per the germline V gene, CDR1 is SGHTA and CDR2 is FQGNSA. The chain's CDR3 is CASSPRTANYGYTF. In DNA form, the CDR3 reads TGTGCCAGCAGCCCACGGACAGCCAACTATGGCTACACCTTC. Using reference TRBV7-2 and TRBJ1-2 for the parts outside the CDR3, the full variable domain is GAGVSQSPSNKVTEKGKDVELRCDPISGHTALYWYRQSLGQGLEFLIYFQGNSAPDKSGLPSDRFSAERTGGSVSTLTIQRTQQEDSAVYLCASSPRTANYGYTFGSGTRLTVV.

As to this clone: Other DNA sequences from this sample encode an identical CDR3 as well. This chain links TRBV5-1 with TRBJ2-3; D is ambiguous. The CDR3 sequence is 14 residues long. Germline values: CDR1 SGHRS, CDR2 YFSETQ. The V end lost 1 base, the J end lost 2 bases, and 8 bases lay between the germline ends. CDR3 amino acids: CASSLLGPTDTQYF. For the CDR3, the DNA is TGCGCCAGCAGCTTGTTAGGGCCCACAGATACGCAGTATTTT.

This clone was recorded once. V and J are TRBV7-7 and TRBJ2-5, with 8 bases identical to TRBD2. The trim removed 5 bases at V and 1 base at J, leaving 6 bases unmatched. The CDR3 extends over 15 amino acids. Germline CDR1 and CDR2: SSHAT and FNYEAQ (reference sequence). The CDR3 nucleotides are TGTGCCAGCAGCCCAAACAGCGGGAGCCAAGAGACCCAGTACTTC. It yields the protein CASSPNSGSQETQYF.

The chain employs TRBV6-4 and TRBJ1-5; D is possibly TRBD1 (5 bases). V shed 5 bases and J shed 7 bases, with 12 bases lying between them. The CDR3 runs to 13 residues. CDR1 and CDR2 (germline): MRHNA, SNTAGT. The CDR3 DNA sequence: TGTGCCAGCAGTCCAGGGTCGGGCCAGCCCCAGCATTTT. Translated, it gives CASSPGSGQPQHF.

This clone was seen just once. The chain couples TRBV28 to TRBJ2-5; 7 bases align to TRBD2. CDR1 is MDHEN, CDR2 SYDVKM, per germline. V lost 8 bases and J lost 7; bases outside the gene matches: 10. This CDR3 spans 13 amino acids. The CDR3 loop reads CASGGGGRGTQYF. CDR3 sequence (DNA): TGTGCCAGCGGGGGGGGAGGTAGAGGGACCCAGTACTTC.

With respect to this clone: This sample includes further DNA sequences coding for the same CDR3. The chain links TRBV9 to TRBJ1-3, with 7 bases that match TRBD1. This CDR3 comprises 15 residues. In germline, CDR1 is SGDLS, CDR2 YYNGEE. Germline trimming cut 0 bases from V and 4 bases from J; bases unmatched to any gene: 4. In DNA, the CDR3 is TGTGCCAGCAGCGTAGAAGGGGGCAGGGGAAACACCATATATTTT. Amino acid sequence: CASSVEGGRGNTIYF.

A single count supports this clone. This chain joins TRBV4-1 and TRBJ1-1; the D gene is possibly TRBD1 (5 bases). Germline assignment: CDR1 MGHRA and CDR2 YSYEKL. The CDR3 is 12 amino acids. V was trimmed by 8 bases and J by 6 bases, leaving 13 bases between them. The CDR3 bases are TGCGCCAGCGGTCCGGGGCGGCCTGAAGCTTTCTTT. Protein sequence: CASGPGRPEAFF.

This clone was detected only once. V and J are TRBV4-2 and TRBJ1-1; D remains unclear. Germline CDR1 LGHNA, CDR2 YNFKEQ. The length of the CDR3 is 15 residues. Deletions cut 0 bases from V and 0 bases from J, with 8 bases between. CDR3 amino acids: CASSQDRLVNTEAFF. The CDR3 region has the DNA TGTGCCAGCAGCCAAGATCGGTTGGTGAACACTGAAGCTTTCTTT.